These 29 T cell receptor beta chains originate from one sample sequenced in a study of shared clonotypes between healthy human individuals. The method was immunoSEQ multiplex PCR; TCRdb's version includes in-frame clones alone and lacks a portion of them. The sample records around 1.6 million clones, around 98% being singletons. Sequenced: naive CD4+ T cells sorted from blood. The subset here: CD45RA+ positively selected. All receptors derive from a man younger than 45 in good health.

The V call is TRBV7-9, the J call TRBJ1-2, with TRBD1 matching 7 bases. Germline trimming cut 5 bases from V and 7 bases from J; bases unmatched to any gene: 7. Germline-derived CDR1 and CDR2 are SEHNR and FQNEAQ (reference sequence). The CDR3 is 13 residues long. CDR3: CASSIRGGIGYTF. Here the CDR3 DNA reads TGTGCCAGCAGCATCCGAGGGGGCATTGGCTACACCTTC.

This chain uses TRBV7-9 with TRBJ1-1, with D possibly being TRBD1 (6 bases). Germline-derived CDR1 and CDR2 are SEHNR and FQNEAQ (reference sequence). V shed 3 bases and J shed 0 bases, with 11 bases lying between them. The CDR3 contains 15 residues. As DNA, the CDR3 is TGTGCCAGCAGCTTTCAGGGGTTGATGAACACTGAAGCTTTCTTT. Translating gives CASSFQGLMNTEAFF.

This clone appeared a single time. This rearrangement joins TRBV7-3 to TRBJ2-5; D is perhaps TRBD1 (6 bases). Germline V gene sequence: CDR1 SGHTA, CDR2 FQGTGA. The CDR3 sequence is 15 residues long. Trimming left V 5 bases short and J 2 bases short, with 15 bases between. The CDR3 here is CASSQRTGLQETQYF. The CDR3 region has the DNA TGTGCCAGCAGCCAACGTACAGGGTTACAAGAGACCCAGTACTTC.

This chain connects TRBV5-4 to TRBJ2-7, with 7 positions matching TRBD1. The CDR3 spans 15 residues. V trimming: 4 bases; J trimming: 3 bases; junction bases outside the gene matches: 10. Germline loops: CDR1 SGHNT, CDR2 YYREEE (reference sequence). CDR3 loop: CASSTPRDRHYEQYF. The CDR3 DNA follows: TGTGCCAGCAGCACCCCCCGGGACAGACACTACGAGCAGTACTTC.

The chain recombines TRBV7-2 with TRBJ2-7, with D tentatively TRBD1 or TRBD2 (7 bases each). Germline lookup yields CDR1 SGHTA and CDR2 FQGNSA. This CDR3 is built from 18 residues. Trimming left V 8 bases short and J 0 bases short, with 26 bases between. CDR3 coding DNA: TGTGCCAGCGCTCTTAGGGGGCCTTTTGGCGGGAGCTCCTACGAGCAGTACTTC. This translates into CASALRGPFGGSSYEQYF.

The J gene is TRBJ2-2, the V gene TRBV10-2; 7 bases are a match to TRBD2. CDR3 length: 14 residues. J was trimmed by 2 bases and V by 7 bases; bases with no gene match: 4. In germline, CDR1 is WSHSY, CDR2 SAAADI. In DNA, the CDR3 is TGCGCCAGCAACTGGGACTACAACACCGGGGAGCTGTTTTTT. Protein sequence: CASNWDYNTGELFF.

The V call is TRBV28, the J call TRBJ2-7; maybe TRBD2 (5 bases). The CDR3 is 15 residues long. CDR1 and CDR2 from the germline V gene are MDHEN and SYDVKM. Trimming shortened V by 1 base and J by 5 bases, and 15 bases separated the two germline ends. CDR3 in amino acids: CASSLSLGGLNEQYF. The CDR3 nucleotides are TGTGCCAGCAGTTTATCCCTCGGCGGGCTCAACGAGCAGTACTTC.

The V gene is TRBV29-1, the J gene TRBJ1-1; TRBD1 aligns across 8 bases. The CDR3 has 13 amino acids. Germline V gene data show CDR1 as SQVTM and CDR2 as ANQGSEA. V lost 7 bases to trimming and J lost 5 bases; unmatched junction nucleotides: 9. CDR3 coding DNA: TGCAGCGCCGCCCCAGGGGGCCGGACTGAAGCTTTCTTT. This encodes CSAAPGGRTEAFF.

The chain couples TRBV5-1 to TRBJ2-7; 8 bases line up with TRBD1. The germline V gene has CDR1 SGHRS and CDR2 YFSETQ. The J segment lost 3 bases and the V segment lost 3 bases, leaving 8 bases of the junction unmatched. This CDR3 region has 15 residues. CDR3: CASSSAWTGIYEQYF. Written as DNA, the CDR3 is TGCGCCAGCAGCTCGGCTTGGACAGGGATCTACGAGCAGTACTTC.

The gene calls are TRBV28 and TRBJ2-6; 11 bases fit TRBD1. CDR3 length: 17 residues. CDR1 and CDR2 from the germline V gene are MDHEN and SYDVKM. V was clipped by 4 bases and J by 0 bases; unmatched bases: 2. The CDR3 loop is CASSWGTGGSGANVLTF. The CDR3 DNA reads TGTGCCAGCAGTTGGGGGACAGGGGGCTCTGGGGCCAACGTCCTGACTTTC.

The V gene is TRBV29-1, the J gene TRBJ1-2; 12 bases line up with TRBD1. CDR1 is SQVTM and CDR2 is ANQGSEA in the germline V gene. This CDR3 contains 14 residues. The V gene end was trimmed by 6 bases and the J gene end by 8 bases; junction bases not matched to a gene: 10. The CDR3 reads CSVTPGDRGLGYTF. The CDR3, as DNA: TGCAGCGTCACCCCAGGGGACAGGGGGCTAGGCTACACCTTC.

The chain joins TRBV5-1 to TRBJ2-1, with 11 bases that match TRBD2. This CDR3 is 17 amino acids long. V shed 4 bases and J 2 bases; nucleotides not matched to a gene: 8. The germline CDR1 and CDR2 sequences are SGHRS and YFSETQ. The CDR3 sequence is CASSPEISGRAYNEQFF. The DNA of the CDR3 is TGCGCCAGCAGCCCGGAAATTAGCGGGAGGGCCTACAATGAGCAGTTCTTC.

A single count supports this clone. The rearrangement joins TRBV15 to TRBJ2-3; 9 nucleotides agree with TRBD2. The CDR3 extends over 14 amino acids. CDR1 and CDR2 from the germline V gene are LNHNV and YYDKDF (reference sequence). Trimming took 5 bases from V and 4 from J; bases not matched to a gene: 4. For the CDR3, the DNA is TGTGCCACCAGCGGAGGCGGGGGGGCAGATACGCAGTATTTT. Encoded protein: CATSGGGGADTQYF.

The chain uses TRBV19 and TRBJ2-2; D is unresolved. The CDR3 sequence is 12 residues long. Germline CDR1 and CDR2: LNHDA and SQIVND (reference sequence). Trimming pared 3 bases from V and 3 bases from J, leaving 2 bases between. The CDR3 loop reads CASSIDTGELFF. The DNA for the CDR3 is TGTGCCAGTAGTATCGACACCGGGGAGCTGTTTTTT.

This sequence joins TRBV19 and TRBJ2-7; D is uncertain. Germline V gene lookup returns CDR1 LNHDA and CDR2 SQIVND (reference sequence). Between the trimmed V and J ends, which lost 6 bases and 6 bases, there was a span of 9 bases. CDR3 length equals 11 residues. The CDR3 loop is CASSRPGEQYF. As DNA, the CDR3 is TGTGCCAGTAGCCGCCCCGGCGAGCAGTACTTC.

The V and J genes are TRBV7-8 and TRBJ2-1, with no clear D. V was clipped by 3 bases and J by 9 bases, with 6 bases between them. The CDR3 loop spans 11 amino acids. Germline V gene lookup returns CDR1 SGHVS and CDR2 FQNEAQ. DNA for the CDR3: TGTGCCAGCAGCTTTCTGCGTGAGCAGTTCTTC. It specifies CASSFLREQFF. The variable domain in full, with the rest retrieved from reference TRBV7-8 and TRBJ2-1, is GAGVSQSPRYKVAKRGQDVALRCDPISGHVSLFWYQQALGQGPEFLTYFQNEAQLDKSGLPSDRFFAERPEGSVSTLKIQRTQQEDSAVYLCASSFLREQFFGPGTRLTVL.

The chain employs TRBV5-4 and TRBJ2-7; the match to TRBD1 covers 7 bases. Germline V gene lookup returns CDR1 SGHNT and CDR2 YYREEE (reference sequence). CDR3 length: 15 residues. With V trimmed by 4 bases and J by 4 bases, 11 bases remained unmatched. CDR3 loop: CASSHGRQGFYEQYF. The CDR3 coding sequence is TGTGCCAGCAGCCACGGAAGACAGGGTTTTTACGAGCAGTACTTC.

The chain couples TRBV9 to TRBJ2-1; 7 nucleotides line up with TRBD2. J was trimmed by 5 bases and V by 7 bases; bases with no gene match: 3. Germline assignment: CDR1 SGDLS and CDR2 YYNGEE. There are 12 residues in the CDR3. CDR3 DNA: TGTGCCAGCGGGAGGGCCAACAATGAGCAGTTCTTC. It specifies CASGRANNEQFF.

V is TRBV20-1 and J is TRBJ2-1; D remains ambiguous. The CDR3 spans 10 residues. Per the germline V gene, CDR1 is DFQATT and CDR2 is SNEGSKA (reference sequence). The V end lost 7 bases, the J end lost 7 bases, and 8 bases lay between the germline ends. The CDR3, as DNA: TGCAGTGTCAGCCGGAATGAGCAGTTCTTC. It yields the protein CSVSRNEQFF.

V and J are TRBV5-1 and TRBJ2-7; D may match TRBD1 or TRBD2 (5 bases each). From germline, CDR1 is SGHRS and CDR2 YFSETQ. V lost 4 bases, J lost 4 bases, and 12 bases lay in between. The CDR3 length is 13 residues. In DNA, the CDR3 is TGCGCCAGCAGCATGCTGGGGGAGTACGAGCAGTACTTC. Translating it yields CASSMLGEYEQYF.

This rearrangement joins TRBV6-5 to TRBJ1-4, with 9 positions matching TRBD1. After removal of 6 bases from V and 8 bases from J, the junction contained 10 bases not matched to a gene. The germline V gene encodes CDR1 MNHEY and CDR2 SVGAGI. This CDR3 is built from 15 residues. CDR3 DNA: TGTGCCAGCAGGGAGACAGGGGGAGGAGGGGAAAAACTGTTTTTT. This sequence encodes CASRETGGGGEKLFF.

The CDR3 DNA reads TGTGCCAGCTCACCGGTAGCGGGTTCACGGGAGACCCAGTACTTC. As protein: CASSPVAGSRETQYF. This sequence joins TRBV18 and TRBJ2-5; TRBD2 agrees at 7 bases. Germline assignment: CDR1 KGHSH and CDR2 LQKENI. V dropped 3 bases and J dropped 5; count of bases not matched to a gene: 9. There are 15 residues in the CDR3.

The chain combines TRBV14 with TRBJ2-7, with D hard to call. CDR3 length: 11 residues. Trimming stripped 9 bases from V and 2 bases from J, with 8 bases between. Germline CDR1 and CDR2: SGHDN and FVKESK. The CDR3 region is CASGVAYEQYF. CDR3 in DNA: TGTGCCAGTGGAGTCGCCTACGAGCAGTACTTC.

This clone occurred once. CDR3: CASIAGTGPYEQYF. The CDR3 DNA is TGTGCCAGCATCGCCGGGACAGGTCCCTACGAGCAGTACTTC. This sequence joins TRBV7-2 and TRBJ2-7, with TRBD1 matching 8 bases. The CDR3 contains 14 residues. CDR1 is SGHTA, CDR2 FQGNSA, per germline. The trim removed 7 bases at V and 2 bases at J, leaving 7 bases unmatched. Full variable domain (rest looked up from reference TRBV7-2 and TRBJ2-7): GAGVSQSPSNKVTEKGKDVELRCDPISGHTALYWYRQSLGQGLEFLIYFQGNSAPDKSGLPSDRFSAERTGGSVSTLTIQRTQQEDSAVYLCASIAGTGPYEQYFGPGTRLTVT.

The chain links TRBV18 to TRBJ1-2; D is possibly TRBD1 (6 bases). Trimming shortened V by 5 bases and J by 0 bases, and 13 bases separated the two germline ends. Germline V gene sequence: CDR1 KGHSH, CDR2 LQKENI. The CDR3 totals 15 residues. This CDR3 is CASSKQGPTNYGYTF. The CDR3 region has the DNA TGTGCCAGCTCAAAACAGGGTCCGACTAACTATGGCTACACCTTC. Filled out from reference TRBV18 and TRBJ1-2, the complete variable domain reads NAGVMQNPRHLVRRRGQEARLRCSPMKGHSHVYWYRQLPEEGLKFMVYLQKENIIDESGMPKERFSAEFPKEGPSILRIQQVVRGDSAAYFCASSKQGPTNYGYTFGSGTRLTVV.

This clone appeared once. The CDR3 loop is CASRPGTDLNEQFF. CDR3 coding DNA: TGCGCCAGCAGACCTGGGACGGACCTAAATGAGCAGTTCTTC. The chain combines TRBV5-1 with TRBJ2-1; tentatively, D is TRBD1 or TRBD2 (5 bases each). Germline V gene lookup returns CDR1 SGHRS and CDR2 YFSETQ. V shed 5 bases and J shed 7 bases, with 16 bases lying between them. This CDR3 has 14 amino acids. The variable domain in full, with the rest retrieved from reference TRBV5-1 and TRBJ2-1, is KAGVTQTPRYLIKTRGQQVTLSCSPISGHRSVSWYQQTPGQGLQFLFEYFSETQRNKGNFPGRFSGRQFSNSRSEMNVSTLELGDSALYLCASRPGTDLNEQFFGPGTRLTVL.

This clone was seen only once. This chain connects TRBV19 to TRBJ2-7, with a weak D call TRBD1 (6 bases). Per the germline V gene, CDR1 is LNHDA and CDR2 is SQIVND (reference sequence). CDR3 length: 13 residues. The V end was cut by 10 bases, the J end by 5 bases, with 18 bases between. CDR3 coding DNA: TGTGCCACCCTCGGGACAAGTAAGGACGAGCAGTACTTC. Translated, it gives CATLGTSKDEQYF.

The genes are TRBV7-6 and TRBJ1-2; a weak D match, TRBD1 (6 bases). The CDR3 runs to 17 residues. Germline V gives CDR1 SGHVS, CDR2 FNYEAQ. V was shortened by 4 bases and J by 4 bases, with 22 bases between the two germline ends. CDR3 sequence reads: CASSSRRGDRSFYGYTF. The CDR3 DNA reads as TGTGCCAGCAGCTCCAGGAGGGGGGACCGTTCCTTCTATGGCTACACCTTC.

As DNA, the CDR3 is TGTGCCAGCAGAGCTCAAAGGAAGCCCCAGCATTTT. Amino acid sequence: CASRAQRKPQHF. This sequence joins TRBV6-1 and TRBJ1-5; D is uncertain. Germline values: CDR1 MNHNS, CDR2 SASEGT. Trimming shortened V by 6 bases and J by 8 bases, and 11 bases separated the two germline ends. CDR3 length equals 12 residues.